The 14 T cell receptor beta chains reported below all come from one sample, sequenced in a study of cytomegalovirus exposure and HLA in healthy donors. Sequenced by immunoSEQ multiplex PCR; TCRdb stores in-frame clones only, minus some. The data contain 100,000 to 150,000 clones, around nine tenths of them singletons. Sequencing used PBMCs. These TCRs come from a woman between 18 and 29 years old in good health and CMV-seronegative.

The chain employs TRBV5-1 and TRBJ2-7; possible D gene TRBD2, 5 bases. CDR3 length: 12 amino acids. Germline values: CDR1 SGHRS, CDR2 YFSETQ. Deletions cut 5 bases from V and 11 bases from J, with 17 bases between. Here the CDR3 DNA reads TGCGCCAGCAGAGAAAGCGGAACAAGGGAGTACTTC. Its translation: CASRESGTREYF.

The chain is built from TRBV7-6 and TRBJ1-1, with D perhaps matching TRBD1 (5 bases). V was shortened by 5 bases and J by 10 bases, with 23 bases between the two germline ends. CDR1 and CDR2 from the germline V gene are SGHVS and FNYEAQ. CDR3 length: 15 residues. The CDR3 loop is CASSPITGGASGAFF. CDR3 bases: TGTGCCAGCAGCCCTATAACGGGTGGGGCATCTGGAGCTTTCTTT.

The chain employs TRBV5-8 and TRBJ2-7; 8 nucleotides agree with TRBD1. The germline V gene has CDR1 SGHTS and CDR2 YDEGEE. J lost 5 bases, V lost 4 bases, and 14 bases had no gene match. This CDR3 region has 16 residues. The CDR3, as DNA: TGTGCCAGCAGCGGCCCGATACAGGGGGTAGGCGACGAGCAGTACTTC. It specifies CASSGPIQGVGDEQYF.

V usage is TRBV5-4 and J usage is TRBJ2-5; D is perhaps TRBD1 (5 bases). Germline loops: CDR1 SGHNT, CDR2 YYREEE (reference sequence). There are 13 residues in the CDR3. V shed 0 bases and J shed 5 bases, with 8 bases lying between them. CDR3 DNA sequence: TGTGCCAGCAGCTTGGGGGGCCGCGAGACCCAGTACTTC. Protein sequence: CASSLGGRETQYF.

Points on this clone: Its ends do not fully match the called genes, so a read error is possible. J is TRBJ1-1 and V is TRBV20-1; no clear D gene. Germline CDR1 reads DFQATT; CDR2 reads SNEGSKA (reference sequence). The CDR3 totals 11 residues. In DNA form, the CDR3 reads TGCAGTGCAAGAGTGAATGTAGTAGCTTTCTTT. Translated: CSARVNVVAFF.

The CDR3 DNA follows: TGTGCCAGCAGTTTTACCCGGACAGGGAAAAGCAATCAGCCCCAGCATTTT. This sequence encodes CASSFTRTGKSNQPQHF. The V gene is TRBV28, the J gene TRBJ1-5, with 8 bases identical to TRBD1. The junction had 8 bases not matched to a gene; V was cut back by 3 bases and J by 1 base. The CDR3 extends over 17 amino acids. Germline V gene data show CDR1 as MDHEN and CDR2 as SYDVKM.

The chain carries TRBV27 and TRBJ2-1; D gene uncertain. The CDR3 consists of 14 residues. The germline V gene encodes CDR1 MNHEY and CDR2 SMNVEV (reference sequence). Trimming stripped 5 bases from V and 3 bases from J, with 11 bases between. CDR3 region: CASSPESLYNEQFF. The CDR3 coding sequence is TGTGCCAGCAGTCCTGAGTCTCTCTACAATGAGCAGTTCTTC.

The V call is TRBV9, the J call TRBJ2-6, with D possibly matching TRBD2 (5 bases). Looked up from germline, CDR1 is SGDLS and CDR2 is YYNGEE. The CDR3 has 18 amino acids. V lost 3 bases to trimming and J lost 0 bases, with 16 bases between them. This chain's CDR3 is CASSAPSGSDSGANVLTF. CDR3 DNA sequence: TGTGCCAGCAGCGCCCCCAGCGGTTCAGACTCTGGGGCCAACGTCCTGACTTTC.

The rearrangement uses TRBV11-3 and TRBJ2-5, with D uncertain. V was clipped by 1 base and J by 7 bases, with 10 bases between them. Germline V lookup: CDR1 SGHNT, CDR2 YENEEA. The CDR3 is 13 amino acids. CDR3 loop: CASSLVAPGTQYF. The CDR3 nucleotides read TGTGCCAGCAGCTTAGTTGCCCCGGGGACCCAGTACTTC.

The genes are TRBV6-6 and TRBJ2-7; perhaps TRBD2 as D (5 bases). Germline CDR1 MNHNY, CDR2 SVGAGI (reference sequence). CDR3 length equals 12 residues. Deletions cut 2 bases from V and 9 bases from J, with 11 bases between. The CDR3, as DNA: TGTGCCAGCAGTTACGATCTAGCAGTGCAGTACTTC. Residues: CASSYDLAVQYF.

The chain carries TRBV7-6 and TRBJ2-7; 7 bases are a match to TRBD2. The length of the CDR3 is 14 residues. In germline, CDR1 is SGHVS, CDR2 FNYEAQ. The V gene end was trimmed by 1 base and the J gene end by 1 base; junction bases not matched to a gene: 1. CDR3 amino acids: CASSLVGGSYEQYF. Written as DNA, the CDR3 is TGTGCCAGCAGCTTAGTGGGGGGGTCCTACGAGCAGTACTTC.

The genes are TRBV27 and TRBJ1-1; the D is unclear. The CDR3 is made up of 15 amino acids. The germline V and J ends were trimmed by 5 bases and 0 bases, with 13 bases remaining between them. In germline, CDR1 is MNHEY, CDR2 SMNVEV (reference sequence). The CDR3 coding sequence is TGTGCCAGCAGTCCGCGGGGAAACATGAACACTGAAGCTTTCTTT. Translated, it gives CASSPRGNMNTEAFF.

The V and J genes are TRBV18 and TRBJ1-2, with 9 bases aligning to TRBD1. There are 15 residues in the CDR3. CDR1 and CDR2 (germline): KGHSH, LQKENI. With V trimmed by 0 bases and J by 4 bases, 3 bases remained unmatched. The CDR3 region has the DNA TGTGCCAGCTCACCACCGGGGGACAGGGCCTATGGCTACACCTTC. Protein sequence: CASSPPGDRAYGYTF.

This sequence joins TRBV18 and TRBJ2-7; 12 bases align to TRBD1. V lost 0 bases and J lost 5; bases outside the gene matches: 5. This CDR3 is built from 16 residues. Per the germline V gene, CDR1 is KGHSH and CDR2 is LQKENI. CDR3 sequence reads: CASSPPPGQGADEQYF. DNA of the CDR3: TGTGCCAGCTCACCACCACCGGGACAGGGGGCTGACGAGCAGTACTTC. Using reference TRBV18 and TRBJ2-7 for the parts outside the CDR3, the full variable domain is NAGVMQNPRHLVRRRGQEARLRCSPMKGHSHVYWYRQLPEEGLKFMVYLQKENIIDESGMPKERFSAEFPKEGPSILRIQQVVRGDSAAYFCASSPPPGQGADEQYFGPGTRLTVT.